These 32 T cell receptor beta chains came from one sample sequenced in a study of beta chain features in type 1 diabetes. Whole-study findings and limits: There was a moderate but significant shortening of TCRB CDR3s in all four CD4+ subsets of Type 1 diabetes patients.

No antigen has been identified for these receptors. TCRB transcripts that were expressed got sequenced, as all of the isolated RNA had been reverse transcribed. Only in-frame clones appear in the TCRdb table, and some are missing; sequencing was by immunoSEQ multiplex PCR. The repertoire holds 20,000 to 30,000 clones, with roughly 50% as singletons. Input material: stem cell memory CD4+ T cells from blood. Every receptor here comes from a man between 25 and 39 years old with type 1 diabetes.

The chain uses TRBV19 and TRBJ2-5; 9 nucleotides align to TRBD1. There are 16 residues in the CDR3. The germline V gene has CDR1 LNHDA and CDR2 SQIVND (reference sequence). J lost 4 bases, V lost 3 bases, and 9 bases had no gene match. The CDR3 sequence: CASSITWTGAIETQYF. The CDR3 region has the DNA TGTGCCAGTAGTATTACCTGGACAGGGGCGATAGAGACCCAGTACTTC.

The chain recombines TRBV18 with TRBJ2-5; weak D call: TRBD1 (5 bases). CDR3 size: 14 residues. CDR1 and CDR2 from the germline V gene are KGHSH and LQKENI. Between the trimmed V and J ends, which lost 0 bases and 8 bases, there was a span of 13 bases. In DNA form, the CDR3 reads TGTGCCAGCTCACCACCGGCAGGGCCCTTCACCCAGTACTTC. This sequence encodes CASSPPAGPFTQYF.

This clone has just a few counts. The genes are TRBV27 and TRBJ1-4; maybe TRBD1 (6 bases). Germline lookup yields CDR1 MNHEY and CDR2 SMNVEV (reference sequence). The V gene lost 5 bases and the J gene lost 0 bases, with 16 bases spanning the gap. This CDR3 contains 17 residues. The CDR3 spells CASSEGTRFATNEKLFF. CDR3 nucleotide sequence: TGTGCCAGCAGTGAAGGGACAAGATTTGCAACTAATGAAAAACTGTTTTTT.

The V call is TRBV19, the J call TRBJ2-5; D may be TRBD1 (5 bases). This CDR3 spans 13 amino acids. CDR1 is LNHDA, CDR2 SQIVND, per germline (reference sequence). Trimming left V 6 bases short and J 7 bases short, with 15 bases between. CDR3 in amino acids: CASSPRAGLTQYF. CDR3 coding DNA: TGTGCCAGTAGCCCTCGGGCAGGGTTGACCCAGTACTTC.

This clone was observed a handful of times. The rearrangement joins TRBV21-1 to TRBJ2-3; the table assigns TRBD1, which was not confirmed against the DNA. TRBV21-1 is assigned pseudogene status. This CDR3 comprises 16 residues. The CDR3 DNA reads TGTGCCAGCAGCCCTCTCCGGACAGCTAGCACAGATACGCAGTATTTT. The encoded protein is CASSPLRTASTDTQYF.

This clone occurred a few times. The chain employs TRBV30 and TRBJ1-1, with 8 bases aligning to TRBD1. The germline V gene has CDR1 GTSNPN and CDR2 SVGIG (reference sequence). After removal of 5 bases from V and 1 base from J, the junction contained 3 bases not matched to a gene. This CDR3 has 13 residues. The CDR3 sequence is CAWGQGKNTEAFF. CDR3 DNA sequence: TGTGCCTGGGGACAGGGTAAGAACACTGAAGCTTTCTTT.

This clone was found a few times. In DNA form, the CDR3 reads TGTGCCAGCACGCCGACAGGGGGCAGGAAGACCCAGTACTTC. Its protein is CASTPTGGRKTQYF. The J gene is TRBJ2-5, the V gene TRBV6-5; 10 bases align to TRBD1. CDR1 is MNHEY, CDR2 SVGAGI, per germline. This CDR3 comprises 14 residues. V lost 7 bases and J lost 6; bases outside the gene matches: 8.

The chain employs TRBV30 and TRBJ1-5; D is unclear. V lost 3 bases, J lost 1 base, and 13 bases lay in between. This CDR3 spans 15 amino acids. CDR1 is GTSNPN and CDR2 is SVGIG in the germline V gene (reference sequence). The CDR3 nucleotides read TGTGCCTGGAGGGCGGTCGCGGGGAGCAATCAGCCCCAGCATTTT. It codes for CAWRAVAGSNQPQHF.

This chain links TRBV19 with TRBJ2-5; 15 bases fit TRBD2. Germline V gene lookup returns CDR1 LNHDA and CDR2 SQIVND (reference sequence). J lost 2 bases, V lost 6 bases, and 4 bases had no gene match. This CDR3 contains 16 residues. The CDR3: CASSRTSGGAQETQYF. The CDR3 coding sequence is TGTGCCAGTAGCCGGACTAGCGGGGGGGCTCAAGAGACCCAGTACTTC.

This sequence joins TRBV25-1 and TRBJ2-4, with D perhaps matching TRBD2 (6 bases). V was cut by 0 bases and J by 5 bases, with 14 bases left in between. CDR3 length: 16 amino acids. The germline CDR1 and CDR2 sequences are MGHDK and SYGVNS. CDR3 DNA: TGTGCCAGCAGTGAATATATGGGGGGAAGGGAAAACATTCAGTACTTC. This encodes CASSEYMGGRENIQYF.

The CDR3 sequence: CASSLASGRLTYEQYF. CDR3 nucleotide sequence: TGTGCCAGCAGCTTAGCTAGCGGGCGCCTAACCTACGAGCAGTACTTC. V gene TRBV5-4 combines with J gene TRBJ2-7, with TRBD2 matching 8 bases. This CDR3 region has 16 residues. The germline V gene encodes CDR1 SGHNT and CDR2 YYREEE (reference sequence). Trimming cost V 2 bases and J 2 bases; bases outside gene matches: 9. The full variable domain, with the rest looked up from reference TRBV5-4 and TRBJ2-7, is ETGVTQSPTHLIKTRGQQVTLRCSSQSGHNTVSWYQQALGQGPQFIFQYYREEENGRGNFPPRFSGLQFPNYSSELNVNALELDDSALYLCASSLASGRLTYEQYFGPGTRLTVT.

The gene calls are TRBV28 and TRBJ1-5, with no clear D. CDR3 size: 13 residues. With 4 bases removed from V and 10 bases from J, the gap between germline ends came to 14 bases. CDR1 MDHEN and CDR2 SYDVKM come from the germline V gene. CDR3 coding DNA: TGTGCCAGCAGTTCTGGGCTAATTGTTCCCCAGCATTTT. It translates to CASSSGLIVPQHF.

A few counts support this clone. The chain is built from TRBV6-5 and TRBJ2-3, with 9 bases that match TRBD1. Germline trimming cut 10 bases from V and 2 bases from J; bases unmatched to any gene: 4. Germline V gene lookup returns CDR1 MNHEY and CDR2 SVGAGI. The CDR3 is made up of 13 amino acids. The CDR3 nucleotides are TGTGCCACCGGACAGGGGCCCACAGATACGCAGTATTTT. It yields the protein CATGQGPTDTQYF.

The chain links TRBV11-2 to TRBJ2-7; D not certain. CDR1 and CDR2 from the germline V gene are SGHAT and FQNNGV. This CDR3 region has 12 residues. Trimming shortened V by 1 base and J by 3 bases, and 4 bases separated the two germline ends. The CDR3 bases are TGTGCCAGCAGCTTAGGAGACTACGAGCAGTACTTC. The encoded protein is CASSLGDYEQYF.

V gene TRBV30 combines with J gene TRBJ1-5; 9 bases match TRBD1. CDR3 length equals 13 residues. V shed 2 bases, J shed 7 bases, and the junction held 3 bases outside the gene matches. CDR1 GTSNPN and CDR2 SVGIG come from the germline V gene (reference sequence). CDR3 in DNA: TGTGCCTGGAGTCGGACAGGGGACCAGCCCCAGCATTTT. Translating it yields CAWSRTGDQPQHF. The full variable domain, with the rest looked up from reference TRBV30 and TRBJ1-5, is SQTIHQWPATLVQPVGSPLSLECTVEGTSNPNLYWYRQAAGRGLQLLFYSVGIGQISSEVPQNLSASRPQDRQFILSSKKLLLSDSGFYLCAWSRTGDQPQHFGDGTRLSIL.

This chain links TRBV14 with TRBJ1-1, with D tentatively TRBD1 (6 bases). The CDR3 spans 18 residues. Germline lookup yields CDR1 SGHDN and CDR2 FVKESK. The V gene lost 0 bases and the J gene lost 4 bases, with 21 bases spanning the gap. CDR3 region: CASSQENGIRSRGTEAFF. The DNA for the CDR3 is TGTGCCAGCAGCCAAGAGAACGGAATCAGGTCCAGGGGCACTGAAGCTTTCTTT.

V and J are TRBV2 and TRBJ2-2; maybe TRBD1 (6 bases). V was clipped by 8 bases and J by 3 bases, with 10 bases between them. The CDR3 covers 13 residues. CDR1 and CDR2 from the germline V gene are SNHLY and FYNNEI. Here the CDR3 DNA reads TGTGCCAGCGAAGCAGGGGACACCGGGGAGCTGTTTTTT. Its translation: CASEAGDTGELFF.

The chain links TRBV30 to TRBJ2-2; 10 bases fit TRBD1. Trimming cost V 1 base and J 6 bases; bases outside gene matches: 2. The CDR3 has 14 residues. Germline values: CDR1 GTSNPN, CDR2 SVGIG (reference sequence). CDR3 sequence reads: CAWSGQGAAGELFF. CDR3 sequence (DNA): TGTGCCTGGAGTGGACAGGGGGCTGCCGGGGAGCTGTTTTTT.

This chain uses TRBV29-1 with TRBJ2-3; 10 nucleotides agree with TRBD2. The junction had 8 bases not matched to a gene; V was cut back by 6 bases and J by 2 bases. The length of the CDR3 is 15 residues. Germline V gives CDR1 SQVTM, CDR2 ANQGSEA. The CDR3 coding sequence is TGCAGCGTGATTGGACTAGCGGATCCCACAGATACGCAGTATTTT. Translated: CSVIGLADPTDTQYF.

This clone was picked up a small number of times. The chain has TRBV7-9 and TRBJ1-1; 8 bases align to TRBD1. Germline V gene lookup returns CDR1 SEHNR and CDR2 FQNEAQ (reference sequence). Trimming at V came to 3 bases and at J to 6 bases, leaving 6 bases not matched to a gene. The CDR3 extends over 14 amino acids. CDR3 nucleotide sequence: TGTGCCAGCAGCTTGCAGACAGGGGTCTCTGAAGCTTTCTTT. This codes for CASSLQTGVSEAFF.

The genes are TRBV5-1 and TRBJ2-5; D is unclear. This CDR3 contains 14 residues. V shed 3 bases and J shed 1 base, with 10 bases lying between them. Germline V gene sequence: CDR1 SGHRS, CDR2 YFSETQ. The CDR3 loop reads CASSWAQVQETQYF. In nucleotides, the CDR3 is TGCGCCAGCAGCTGGGCTCAGGTCCAAGAGACCCAGTACTTC.

The J gene is TRBJ1-2, the V gene TRBV15; 8 positions agree with TRBD1. The V gene's germline CDR1 is LNHNV and CDR2 YYDKDF (reference sequence). This CDR3 has 16 residues. The junction had 5 bases not matched to a gene; V was cut back by 1 base and J by 1 base. This CDR3 is CATSRGGTGGNYGYTF. The DNA of the CDR3 is TGTGCCACCAGCAGAGGAGGGACAGGCGGTAACTATGGCTACACCTTC.

The V call is TRBV5-4, the J call TRBJ1-2; tentatively, D is TRBD1 (6 bases). The CDR3 consists of 15 residues. V lost 0 bases and J lost 2, with 11 bases in between. The germline gives CDR1 SGHNT, CDR2 YYREEE (reference sequence). The CDR3 protein is CASSLEGQLNYGYTF. The CDR3 nucleotides read TGTGCCAGCAGCTTGGAAGGACAGCTGAACTATGGCTACACCTTC.

The chain employs TRBV5-1 and TRBJ1-1; maybe TRBD1 (5 bases). Germline V gives CDR1 SGHRS, CDR2 YFSETQ. Trimming took 2 bases from V and 7 from J, leaving 15 bases between them. CDR3 length: 14 residues. The CDR3 sequence: CASSFRTGGGEAFF. The CDR3 DNA reads as TGCGCCAGCAGCTTCAGAACCGGGGGAGGTGAAGCTTTCTTT.

This rearrangement joins TRBV5-1 to TRBJ2-3, with TRBD1 matching 7 bases. With V trimmed by 4 bases and J by 3 bases, 11 bases remained unmatched. Germline V gene lookup returns CDR1 SGHRS and CDR2 YFSETQ. The CDR3 has 16 amino acids. CDR3 in DNA: TGCGCCAGCAGCAAGGGACAGACGGCCGATACAGATACGCAGTATTTT. Translating it yields CASSKGQTADTDTQYF.

Only a few counts were recorded for this clone. This chain uses TRBV11-3 with TRBJ1-2; D is unresolved. The V gene lost 5 bases and the J gene lost 1 base, with 11 bases spanning the gap. The CDR3 spans 14 residues. Germline V gives CDR1 SGHNT, CDR2 YENEEA. CDR3 protein: CASSPSGRNYGYTF. The CDR3 DNA is TGTGCCAGCAGCCCCAGTGGCCGTAACTATGGCTACACCTTC.

This chain uses TRBV28 with TRBJ2-7; 11 bases are shared with TRBD1. Germline V gene sequence: CDR1 MDHEN, CDR2 SYDVKM. The CDR3 runs to 15 residues. The J segment lost 3 bases and the V segment lost 9 bases, leaving 10 bases of the junction unmatched. In DNA form, the CDR3 reads TGTGCCAGTATAGGACAGGGGGCGGATCGCTACGAGCAGTACTTC. It encodes CASIGQGADRYEQYF.

The V call is TRBV2, the J call TRBJ2-5; 12 nucleotides agree with TRBD2. V was clipped by 6 bases and J by 2 bases; unmatched bases: 4. This CDR3 comprises 15 residues. The V gene's germline CDR1 is SNHLY and CDR2 FYNNEI. CDR3 in DNA: TGTGCCAGCAGACTAGCGGGGGGAAGTCAAGAGACCCAGTACTTC. It translates to CASRLAGGSQETQYF. The full variable domain, with the rest looked up from reference TRBV2 and TRBJ2-5, is EPEVTQTPSHQVTQMGQEVILRCVPISNHLYFYWYRQILGQKVEFLVSFYNNEISEKSEIFDDQFSVERPDGSNFTLKIRSTKLEDSAMYFCASRLAGGSQETQYFGPGTRLLVL.

This clone was counted a few times. This sequence joins TRBV15 and TRBJ2-3, with D possibly being TRBD2 (6 bases). Between the trimmed V and J ends, which lost 1 base and 0 bases, there was a span of 11 bases. The CDR3 length is 16 residues. Germline V gene data show CDR1 as LNHNV and CDR2 as YYDKDF (reference sequence). CDR3 sequence (DNA): TGTGCCACCAGCAGAGGGGGACTCCTAAGCACAGATACGCAGTATTTT. It codes for CATSRGGLLSTDTQYF.

The chain employs TRBV11-3 and TRBJ2-7; tentative D call: TRBD1 (5 bases). The V gene's germline CDR1 is SGHNT and CDR2 YENEEA. V lost 6 bases to trimming and J lost 3 bases, with 15 bases between them. CDR3 length equals 14 residues. CDR3 sequence (DNA): TGTGCCAGCAGGCGCCCAGGGCTTGGCTACGAGCAGTACTTC. Amino acid sequence: CASRRPGLGYEQYF.

This clone occurred a few times. The V gene is TRBV18, the J gene TRBJ2-1; a possible D gene is TRBD1 (6 bases). V shed 3 bases and J shed 8 bases, with 17 bases lying between them. The CDR3 extends over 15 amino acids. CDR1 is KGHSH, CDR2 LQKENI, per germline. CDR3 DNA sequence: TGTGCCAGCTCACCGCCCACAGGGTTGGGGGATGAGCAGTTCTTC. It yields the protein CASSPPTGLGDEQFF.

The V gene is TRBV19, the J gene TRBJ2-3; 11 nucleotides line up with TRBD1. The CDR3 contains 15 residues. Germline trimming cut 7 bases from V and 4 bases from J; bases unmatched to any gene: 7. The germline CDR1 and CDR2 sequences are LNHDA and SQIVND (reference sequence). CDR3 sequence: CASTRDRGEADTQYF. CDR3 coding DNA: TGTGCCAGTACCCGGGACAGGGGGGAAGCAGATACGCAGTATTTT.